The clone carrying this TCR beta chain appeared a single time. Its antigen is not identified. The data stem from a study of cytomegalovirus exposure and HLA in healthy donors. About the study: Within the Caucasian-associated ancestry cluster were around 81% of the 350 to 400 genotyped donors.

Overall study findings and caveats: Indistinguishable V segments such as TRBV6-2 and TRBV6-3 were excluded. TCR beta V segments were, for the most part, productive about 87% or about 30% of the time in an earlier analysis.

V lost 1 base, J lost 6 bases, and 18 bases lay in between. The CDR3 covers 16 residues. The germline CDR1 and CDR2 sequences are SEHNR and FQNEAQ (reference sequence). Vbeta (60) and Jbeta (13) primers were used in the PCR. Sequencing used immunoSEQ multiplex PCR; TCRdb keeps in-frame clones, though not all of them. The sample contains about 85,000 clones, less than 80% of which appear only once. The donors, nominally healthy at sampling, likely had unrecorded immune exposures. The V gene is TRBV7-9, the J gene TRBJ1-2; D ambiguous. What was sequenced was PBMCs. The sequence was obtained from a man aged 30 to 45 in good health and CMV-seronegative. CDR3 bases: TGTGCCAGCAGCTTAGGGGTCCGGGAGGCCCTCGATGGCTACACCTTC. Amino acid sequence: CASSLGVREALDGYTF.